This T cell receptor beta chain comes out of a study of technical replicates of blood from a handful of donors. Generated by immunoSEQ multiplex PCR, the TCRdb table keeps only in-frame clones and is missing some. This sample has under 100,000 clones, with roughly 95% found just once. Germline V CDR1 and CDR2: WNHNN, SYGVQD (reference sequence). V lost 3 bases to trimming and J lost 3 bases; unmatched junction nucleotides: 2. The CDR3 is made up of 14 amino acids. Sequenced material: T cells isolated from PBMCs. The chain carries TRBV10-1 and TRBJ2-3; 8 nucleotides align to TRBD1. The receptor's source is a human donor in good health. The CDR3: CASSEGQGTDTQYF. For the CDR3, the DNA is TGCGCCAGCAGTGAAGGACAGGGTACAGATACGCAGTATTTT.